This T cell receptor (beta chain) is drawn from a study (dated by TCRdb to 2014 to 2015). Some background on the complete study: The study examined whether tumor-infiltrating Tregs in breast cancer are drawn from blood Tregs or arise in situ by conversion from other CD4+ T cell subsets.

This clonotype was seen a few times. Its antigen specificity is not known. The record has no base qualities; no much larger clone is one base away. Full-length TCR variable regions were amplified by 5' RACE PCR using constant-region reverse primers, and then by semi-nested PCR using Nested Universal Primer A. Using the ReliaPrep RNA Cell Miniprep System, total RNA was extracted, and the SMARTer RACE 5'/3' Kit was then used to reverse transcribe the RNA into 5'RACE-ready cDNA. An Illumina MiSeq was used to sequence the full-length TCR alpha and beta libraries, which had been barcoded with multiplex adaptors. The paper's data handling went like this. For each of nine subset-tissue groups, sequencing data from the five patients were pooled, and the groups were then compared using unsupervised clustering of TCR gene usage. The Morisita-Horn index, with shared sequences weighted by their contribution to each repertoire, was used to calculate repertoire similarity. The raw public reads went through TCRdb reprocessing: fastp at Q25, MiXCR clone calling, in-frame beta chains kept. Duplicate CDR3 protein sequences are folded into a single record with the most common DNA and genes. Clone size and V and J calls follow TCRdb, not the original study. The sample table contains around 30,000 distinct CDR3 sequences; only one count was recorded for approximately 27% of them. In total, the top ten clones hold about 3.7% of the sample.

On the study overall, not on this receptor specifically: Validation in the larger cohort was restricted to a single TCR beta V-J rearrangement rather than whole repertoires. The TCR gene usage of tumor memory CD4+ T cells clustered together with blood and lymph node memory CD4+ cells and with lymph node naive CD4+ cells. The greatest overlap of tumor-infiltrating Treg TCR alpha and beta sequences was with tumor naive CD4+ T cells, followed next by blood naive CD4+ T cells.

The CDR3 contains 14 residues, cysteine and phenylalanine counted. Of all the DNA, just the CDR3 is kept, 42 bases in frame from base 1. Unmatched junction bases come to 8, with V trimmed by 5 bases and J by 5 bases. The CDR1 and CDR2 encoded by the germline V gene (reference sequence) are PRHDT and FYEKMQ. The Miltenyi Naive CD4+ T Cell Isolation kit was used to purify naive CD4+ T cells, and Tregs were depleted with CD25 microbeads. Tregs, naive and memory CD4+ T cells from tumor, blood and ipsilateral draining lymph nodes of five breast cancer patients underwent full-length TCR alpha and beta sequencing. Tumor tissue and lymph nodes obtained by ipsilateral axillary dissection were perfused with PBS, cut into small pieces and digested using collagenase I and hyaluronidase. Ficoll density gradient centrifugation was used to isolate mononuclear cells from either lymph nodes or 50 ml of peripheral blood. A purity exceeding 90% was confirmed by FACS for the sorted cell populations.

The TCR comes from a female donor with breast cancer. The rearranged segments are TRBV13 and TRBJ2-5, with TRBD1 identical over 7 junction bases. Input material: naive CD4+ T cells sorted from a lymph node. Read against the paper, the sample's cell subset or site label means: naive CD4+ T cells, CD4+CD45RA+CD25-. The CDR3 loop reads CASSPGTVHETQYF. DNA sequence: TGTGCCAGCAGCCCCGGGACAGTCCACGAGACCCAGTACTTC.